One and the same sample provided the 26 T cell receptor beta chains below, sequenced in a study of shared clonotypes between healthy human individuals. The method was immunoSEQ multiplex PCR; TCRdb's version includes in-frame clones alone and lacks a portion of them. The data hold about half a million clones, with about 85% observed a single time. Sequencing was done on a sample of PBMCs. The receptors here all came from a woman aged 40 to 50 in good health. Some clones in this sample may be carry-over from other donors' samples.

The chain carries TRBV19 and TRBJ2-7, with 9 bases that match TRBD2. Trimming removed 5 bases from V and 3 bases from J; junction bases left unmatched: 8. The CDR3 loop spans 15 amino acids. From germline, CDR1 is LNHDA and CDR2 SQIVND (reference sequence). The CDR3 loop is CASSAPGLAIYEQYF. The CDR3 bases are TGTGCCAGTAGTGCTCCGGGACTAGCCATCTACGAGCAGTACTTC.

The chain has TRBV9 and TRBJ2-1, with TRBD2 matching over 9 bases. Germline CDR1 SGDLS, CDR2 YYNGEE. The length of the CDR3 is 17 residues. Unmatched junction bases numbered 12, after V lost 2 bases and J lost 6 bases. This CDR3 reads CASSVSSGRFVRNEQFF. CDR3 coding DNA: TGTGCCAGCAGCGTGAGTAGCGGGAGATTTGTACGCAATGAGCAGTTCTTC.

The V call is TRBV18, the J call TRBJ1-5; 7 bases agree with TRBD1. Germline V gene lookup returns CDR1 KGHSH and CDR2 LQKENI. The trim removed 1 base at V and 0 bases at J, leaving 3 bases unmatched. The CDR3 is made up of 16 amino acids. This CDR3 reads CASSPQGTVSNQPQHF. The CDR3 region has the DNA TGTGCCAGCTCACCACAGGGGACAGTTAGCAATCAGCCCCAGCATTTT. The full variable domain, in which reference TRBV18 and TRBJ1-5 provide the parts outside the CDR3, is NAGVMQNPRHLVRRRGQEARLRCSPMKGHSHVYWYRQLPEEGLKFMVYLQKENIIDESGMPKERFSAEFPKEGPSILRIQQVVRGDSAAYFCASSPQGTVSNQPQHFGDGTRLSIL.

In the case of this clone: This likely stems from a read error, as it lies one base from a far larger clone. The chain couples TRBV11-2 to TRBJ1-1; no firm D call. The germline V and J ends were trimmed by 6 bases and 8 bases, with 10 bases remaining between them. Looked up from germline, CDR1 is SGHAT and CDR2 is FQNNGV. CDR3 length equals 11 residues. CDR3 protein: CASSWWAEAFF. The DNA of the CDR3 is TGTGCCAGCAGTTGGTGGGCAGAAGCTTTCTTT.

This clone was found a few times. A much larger clone lies one base from this, so it may be a read error. The chain combines TRBV28 with TRBJ2-7, with unresolved D. Germline V gene lookup returns CDR1 MDHEN and CDR2 SYDVKM. This CDR3 has 14 amino acids. The CDR3 DNA reads as TGTGCCTGCAGTTTATGCTCGACCGGATGCGAGCAGTACTTC. The encoded protein is CACSLCSTGCEQYF.

This chain uses TRBV9 with TRBJ1-2, with D tentatively TRBD1 (5 bases). Per the germline V gene, CDR1 is SGDLS and CDR2 is YYNGEE. V was pared by 4 bases and J by 5 bases, with 12 bases between. This CDR3 is 13 amino acids long. The CDR3 DNA sequence: TGTGCCAGCAGCCCCGAGGGACTTTATGGCTACACCTTC. Residues: CASSPEGLYGYTF.

The chain uses TRBV7-9 and TRBJ1-2; D uncertain. Germline values: CDR1 SEHNR, CDR2 FQNEAQ (reference sequence). The CDR3 has 13 residues. With 5 bases removed from V and 2 bases from J, the gap between germline ends came to 9 bases. The CDR3: CASSPDKNYGYTF. CDR3 sequence (DNA): TGTGCCAGCAGCCCAGACAAAAACTATGGCTACACCTTC.

About this clone: A far larger clone lies a single base away; this is likely a read error. J is TRBJ1-5 and V is TRBV27; D is uncertain. There are 13 residues in the CDR3. Germline V lookup: CDR1 MNHEY, CDR2 SMNVEV (reference sequence). For the CDR3, the DNA is TGTGCCAACAGTATGGGGTTCAATCAGCCCCAGCATTTT. Protein product: CANSMGFNQPQHF.

A word on this clone: This likely stems from a read error, as it lies one base from a far larger clone. V usage is TRBV30 and J usage is TRBJ1-2; D is perhaps TRBD1 (5 bases). CDR1 and CDR2 from the germline V gene are GTSNPN and SVGIG (reference sequence). The CDR3 is 13 residues long. The V gene lost 0 bases and the J gene lost 9 bases, with 14 bases spanning the gap. The CDR3 bases are TGTGCCTGGAGTGTAATAGGGACGCAATGCTACACCTTC. Amino acid sequence: CAWSVIGTQCYTF.

Worth noting for this clone: A far bigger clonotype differs at one base, so this is likely a read error. The CDR3 nucleotides are TGTGCCTGGAGTGCCTCTCGGGAAAAACCGTTTTTT. Residues: CAWSASREKPFF. This chain links TRBV30 with TRBJ1-4; no firm D call. Per the germline V gene, CDR1 is GTSNPN and CDR2 is SVGIG (reference sequence). CDR3 size: 12 residues.

The chain carries TRBV7-2 and TRBJ2-5; TRBD2 matches at 8 bases. The junction had 5 bases not matched to a gene; V was cut back by 0 bases and J by 2 bases. The CDR3 totals 16 residues. Germline CDR1 reads SGHTA; CDR2 reads FQGNSA. CDR3 region: CASSLARSGGQETQYF. CDR3 coding DNA: TGTGCCAGCAGCTTAGCGCGTTCGGGGGGGCAAGAGACCCAGTACTTC. Supplemented by reference TRBV7-2 and TRBJ2-5, the full variable domain reads GAGVSQSPSNKVTEKGKDVELRCDPISGHTALYWYRQSLGQGLEFLIYFQGNSAPDKSGLPSDRFSAERTGGSVSTLTIQRTQQEDSAVYLCASSLARSGGQETQYFGPGTRLLVL.

The rearrangement joins TRBV7-2 to TRBJ2-1; D unclear. This CDR3 region has 12 residues. The V gene lost 5 bases and the J gene lost 7 bases, with 9 bases spanning the gap. Germline CDR1 reads SGHTA; CDR2 reads FQGNSA. DNA of the CDR3: TGTGCCAGCAGCGCATTAGGGAATGAGCAGTTCTTC. Amino acid sequence: CASSALGNEQFF.

Regarding this clone: A much more abundant neighbour one base away suggests this may be a read error. The same CDR3 is also encoded by other DNA sequences in this sample. The rearrangement joins TRBV5-1 to TRBJ2-1; 10 bases fit TRBD1. The germline V gene encodes CDR1 SGHRS and CDR2 YFSETQ. This CDR3 region has 13 residues. CDR3 amino acids: CASSLTGGSEQFF. In DNA, the CDR3 is TGTGCCAGCAGCCTGACAGGGGGCAGTGAGCAGTTCTTC.

This clone was counted a few times. V usage is TRBV11-2 and J usage is TRBJ1-3; D uncertain. Judging by the DNA end, TRBJ2-2 fits better; the J call may be wrong. There are 13 residues in the CDR3. CDR1 SGHAT and CDR2 FQNNGV come from the germline V gene. The CDR3 here is CASSSLVSGELFF. DNA for the CDR3: TGTGCCAGCAGCTCGCTAGTATCGGGGGAGCTGTTTTTT.

The chain is built from TRBV5-8 and TRBJ2-7, with D possibly called TRBD1 or TRBD2 (5 bases each). V was trimmed by 2 bases and J by 2 bases, leaving 11 bases between them. This CDR3 is 14 amino acids long. Germline CDR1 and CDR2: SGHTS and YDEGEE. CDR3 region: CASSFLRGPYEQYF. The DNA of the CDR3 is TGTGCCAGCAGCTTCCTACGGGGCCCCTACGAGCAGTACTTC. Full variable domain (missing parts from reference TRBV5-8 and TRBJ2-7): EAGVTQSPTHLIKTRGQQATLRCSPISGHTSVYWYQQALGLGLQFLLWYDEGEERNRGNFPPRFSGRQFPNYSSELNVNALELEDSALYLCASSFLRGPYEQYFGPGTRLTVT.

The J gene is TRBJ2-6, the V gene TRBV5-1, with D unclear. Per germline, CDR1 SGHRS and CDR2 YFSETQ. The germline V and J ends were trimmed by 4 bases and 4 bases, with 12 bases remaining between them. The CDR3 is made up of 15 amino acids. CDR3 sequence (DNA): TGCGCCAGCAGCGACTCGGTAGCAGGGGCCAACGTCCTGACTTTC. Translated: CASSDSVAGANVLTF.

A note on this clone: This may be a read error: a much more frequent sequence differs by one nucleotide. The sample contains more than one DNA sequence encoding this CDR3. The chain couples TRBV7-2 to TRBJ2-3; 10 nucleotides line up with TRBD2. Germline V gives CDR1 SGHTA, CDR2 FQGNSA. The CDR3 has 16 residues. The CDR3 nucleotides are TGTGCTAGCAGCTTAGCTGGGACTAGCGGCACAGATACGCAGTATTTT. It is translated as CASSLAGTSGTDTQYF.

V and J are TRBV29-1 and TRBJ2-1; 9 bases line up with TRBD2. The CDR3 runs to 14 residues. The germline gives CDR1 SQVTM, CDR2 ANQGSEA. V shed 3 bases and J 12 bases; nucleotides not matched to a gene: 12. The chain's CDR3 is CSVEARLAGRGQFF. DNA for the CDR3: TGCAGCGTTGAGGCCCGTCTAGCGGGAAGGGGGCAGTTCTTC.

The chain links TRBV11-2 to TRBJ1-2; 7 bases align to TRBD1. Per the germline V gene, CDR1 is SGHAT and CDR2 is FQNNGV. V lost 5 bases, J lost 7 bases, and 7 bases stayed unmatched. This CDR3 has 13 residues. CDR3 protein: CASSPGGVGGYTF. The CDR3 DNA reads as TGTGCCAGCAGCCCAGGGGGGGTGGGTGGCTACACCTTC.

J is TRBJ2-7 and V is TRBV7-2; D may match TRBD1 or TRBD2 (6 bases each). CDR1 SGHTA and CDR2 FQGNSA come from the germline V gene. The CDR3 loop spans 14 amino acids. V was trimmed by 1 base and J by 2 bases, leaving 9 bases between them. The CDR3 coding sequence is TGTGCCAGCAGCTTAGAGGGGGGAACCTACGAGCAGTACTTC. Translating gives CASSLEGGTYEQYF.

The chain employs TRBV9 and TRBJ2-7; 7 bases fit TRBD2. Per germline, CDR1 SGDLS and CDR2 YYNGEE. Losses at the gene ends were 3 bases for V and 4 bases for J; bases not matched to a gene: 10. There are 15 residues in the CDR3. The CDR3 coding sequence is TGTGCCAGCAGCGCCCAACCCCTAGCGGAGTACGAGCAGTACTTC. Encoded protein: CASSAQPLAEYEQYF. Based on the CDR3 plus reference TRBV9 and TRBJ2-7, the full variable domain is DSGVTQTPKHLITATGQRVTLRCSPRSGDLSVYWYQQSLDQGLQFLIQYYNGEERAKGNILERFSAQQFPDLHSELNLSSLELGDSALYFCASSAQPLAEYEQYFGPGTRLTVT.

This sequence joins TRBV7-9 and TRBJ2-3; no clear D gene. V gave up 5 bases and J gave up 6 bases, with 9 bases separating them. There are 12 residues in the CDR3. Germline assignment: CDR1 SEHNR and CDR2 FQNEAQ (reference sequence). The CDR3 sequence: CASSPGQDTQYF. CDR3 DNA: TGTGCCAGCAGCCCTGGTCAGGATACGCAGTATTTT.

Worth noting for this clone: A far more abundant clone sits one base away, making this likely a read error. Other DNA sequences in the same sample also yield this CDR3. The chain uses TRBV6-5 and TRBJ2-7; 8 bases line up with TRBD1. Germline lookup yields CDR1 MNHEY and CDR2 SVGAGI. The CDR3 contains 13 residues. CDR3 region: CASSYRTGSVQYF. CDR3 DNA: TGTGCCAGTAGTTACCGGACAGGGTCCGTGCAGTACTTC.

The chain joins TRBV28 to TRBJ2-7; TRBD1 aligns across 7 bases. V gave up 6 bases and J gave up 0 bases; unmatched junction bases: 8. CDR3 length: 15 amino acids. Per the germline V gene, CDR1 is MDHEN and CDR2 is SYDVKM. DNA of the CDR3: TGTGCCAGCAGACCCATAGGGGACAGCTCCTACGAGCAGTACTTC. This translates into CASRPIGDSSYEQYF.

The chain links TRBV28 to TRBJ2-1, with 7 nucleotides matching TRBD2. V lost 4 bases and J lost 3; bases outside the gene matches: 3. Germline assignment: CDR1 MDHEN and CDR2 SYDVKM. This CDR3 spans 14 amino acids. The CDR3 DNA sequence: TGTGCCAGCAGTTCGGGGGGTTTCTACAATGAGCAGTTCTTC. Amino acids: CASSSGGFYNEQFF.

The count of this clone is one. The gene calls are TRBV29-1 and TRBJ2-5, with a tentative D call TRBD2 (5 bases). Germline CDR1 SQVTM, CDR2 ANQGSEA. The CDR3 extends over 12 amino acids. The V end lost 2 bases, the J end lost 4 bases, and 8 bases lay between the germline ends. Written as DNA, the CDR3 is TGCAGCGTTGAACTAGCACGAGAGACCCAGTACTTC. Its protein product is CSVELARETQYF.